This record covers a single TCR beta chain. J gave up 3 bases and V 4 bases, and 4 bases lay outside the gene matches. From germline, CDR1 is ENHRY and CDR2 SYGVKD. The CDR3 loop spans 16 amino acids. The data belong to a study of blood T cell repertoires in COVID-19. Study-level background: Donors in the United States, Italy and Spain gave samples during acute or convalescent COVID-19. PBMCs, B-cell-depleted T cells, or T cells were the source of the cDNA or gDNA that made up the material.

Per the original data handling: Estimates of nucleated cell counts were drawn from the amplification of reference gene primers. Method: immunoSEQ multiplex PCR; TCRdb's copy keeps in-frame clones and lacks some. The V and J calls and the clone size are those of that table, but D and trimming were determined from the DNA. The sample records about 200,000 clones, 60% to 85% being singletons. The TCR originated in a woman in her seventies with acute or convalescent COVID-19. The chain couples TRBV10-3 to TRBJ1-3; 12 nucleotides line up with TRBD1. The specimen was peripheral blood. CDR3 nucleotide sequence: TGTGCCATCAGTGTGGGGACAGGGGGCGGTGGAAACACCATATATTTT. It translates to CAISVGTGGGGNTIYF.